Sequencing of this T cell receptor (beta chain) was carried out in a study of T cells after yellow fever vaccination. TCRdb analysed the 5' RACE reads with MiXCR anew, one entry per CDR3 protein. The table includes 500,000 to 650,000 distinct CDR3 sequences, around 16% detected once. This clonotype appeared a few times. Germline-derived CDR1 and CDR2 are SGHRS and YFSETQ. The CDR3 is 13 amino acids. V gave up 9 bases and J gave up 6 bases, with 17 bases separating them. The chain employs TRBV5-1 and TRBJ2-3; TRBD1 or TRBD2 may be the D gene (6 bases each). The sample in question was PBMCs, obtained 5 to 6 days after the first yellow fever vaccination. The clonotype was recovered from a man aged 18-30 years who received the YFV17D yellow fever vaccine. CDR3 residues: CATGEGGPDTQYF. The CDR3 bases are TGCGCCACCGGCGAGGGGGGCCCCGATACGCAGTATTTT.